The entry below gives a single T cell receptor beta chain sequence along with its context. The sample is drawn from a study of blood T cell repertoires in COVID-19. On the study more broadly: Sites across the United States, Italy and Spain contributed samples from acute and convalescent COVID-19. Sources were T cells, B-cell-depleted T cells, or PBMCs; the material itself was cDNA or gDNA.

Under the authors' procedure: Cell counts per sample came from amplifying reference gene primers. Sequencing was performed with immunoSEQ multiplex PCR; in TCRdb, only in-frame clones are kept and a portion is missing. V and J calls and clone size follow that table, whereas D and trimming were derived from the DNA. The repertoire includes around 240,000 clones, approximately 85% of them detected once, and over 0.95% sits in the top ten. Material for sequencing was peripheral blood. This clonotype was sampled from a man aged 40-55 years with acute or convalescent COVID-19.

The CDR3 sequence: CASSGDSSTEAFF. In DNA form, the CDR3 reads TGTGCCAGCAGCGGAGACAGTTCCACTGAAGCTTTCTTT. The chain has TRBV9 and TRBJ1-1; D perhaps matches TRBD1 (5 bases). The CDR3 consists of 13 residues. Trimming cost V 3 bases and J 4 bases, with 10 bases left between them. Germline CDR1 reads SGDLS; CDR2 reads YYNGEE.